The subject of this entry is one T cell receptor (beta chain). The antigen is not known. Memory CD4+ cells were the fraction left after CD45RA+ naive selection. The data belong to a study of shared clonotypes between healthy human individuals. Study observations and caveats: Limitation of the genetic and exposure-history diversity represented came from the few donors. Exclusively blood specimens were collected; tissue repertoires likely differ.

Original processing notes: From ImmunoSEQ came sequences covering only the junction and carrying no quality scores, so filtering differed. Data came from immunoSEQ multiplex PCR; TCRdb stores just in-frame clones and leaves some out. That table gives V, J and clone size, and the DNA gave D and trimming. The sample lists approximately 980,000 clones, 76% occurring once. The CDR3 is 16 amino acids. Looked up from germline, CDR1 is LNHDA and CDR2 is SQIVND (reference sequence). V shed 3 bases, J shed 8 bases, and the junction held 9 bases outside the gene matches. The V call is TRBV19, the J call TRBJ2-4; 11 positions agree with TRBD2. The receptor was isolated from a man aged 18 to 29 in good health. Material: memory CD4+ T cells sorted from blood. Subset reported: CD45RA-negative fraction. The CDR3 is CASSMIPSGGFDIQYF. The CDR3 DNA follows: TGTGCCAGTAGTATGATCCCTAGCGGGGGGTTCGACATTCAGTACTTC.